The 2 T cell receptor beta chains reported below all come from one sample, sequenced in a study of T cell changes during pregnancy in multiple sclerosis. Generated by immunoSEQ multiplex PCR, the TCRdb table keeps only in-frame clones and is missing some. The profile shows approximately 41,000 clones, 94% of them singletons. The material was CD4+ T cells from peripheral blood mononuclear cells, obtained in the second trimester of pregnancy. These receptors came from a female donor with multiple sclerosis, enrolled in a pregnancy study.

The chain carries TRBV5-5 and TRBJ2-3; D is unresolved. CDR3 length: 15 amino acids. Looked up from germline, CDR1 is SGHKS and CDR2 is YYEKEE (reference sequence). Trimming stripped 6 bases from V and 1 base from J, with 15 bases between. The CDR3 loop reads CASTDVRHRTDTQYF. The CDR3 nucleotides are TGTGCCAGCACCGATGTCAGGCACCGCACAGATACGCAGTATTTT.

V usage is TRBV19 and J usage is TRBJ2-7; D unresolved. CDR3 size: 13 residues. Germline V gene lookup returns CDR1 LNHDA and CDR2 SQIVND (reference sequence). The ends were cut back, 4 bases at V and 3 bases at J, with 10 bases in the middle. The CDR3: CASSTTRGYEQYF. CDR3 coding DNA: TGTGCCAGTAGTACCACACGAGGCTACGAGCAGTACTTC.